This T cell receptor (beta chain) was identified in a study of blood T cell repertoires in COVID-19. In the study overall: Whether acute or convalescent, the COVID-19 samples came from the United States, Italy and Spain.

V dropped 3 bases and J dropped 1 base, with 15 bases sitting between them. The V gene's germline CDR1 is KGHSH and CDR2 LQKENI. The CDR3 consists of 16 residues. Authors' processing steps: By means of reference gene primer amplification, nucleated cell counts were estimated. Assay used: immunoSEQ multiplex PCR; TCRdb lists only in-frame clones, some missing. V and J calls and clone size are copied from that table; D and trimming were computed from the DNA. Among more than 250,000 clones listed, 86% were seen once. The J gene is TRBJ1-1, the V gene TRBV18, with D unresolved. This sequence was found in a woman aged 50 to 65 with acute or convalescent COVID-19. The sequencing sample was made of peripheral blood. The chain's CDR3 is CASSPFQIRRNTEAFF. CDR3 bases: TGTGCCAGCTCACCCTTCCAGATAAGAAGGAACACTGAAGCTTTCTTT.